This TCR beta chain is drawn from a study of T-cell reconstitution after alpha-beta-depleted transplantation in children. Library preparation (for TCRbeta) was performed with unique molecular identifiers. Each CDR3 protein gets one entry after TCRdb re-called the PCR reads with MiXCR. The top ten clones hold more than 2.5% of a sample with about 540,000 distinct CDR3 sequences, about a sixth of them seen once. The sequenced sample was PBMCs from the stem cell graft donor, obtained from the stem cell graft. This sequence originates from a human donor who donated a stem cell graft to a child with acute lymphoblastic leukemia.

DNA of the CDR3: TGCAGCGTTGAAGAGGCCTCGAACCAAGAGACCCAGTACTTC. Translating it yields CSVEEASNQETQYF. The chain employs TRBV29-1 and TRBJ2-5; D unresolved. The CDR3 spans 14 residues. Germline CDR1 SQVTM, CDR2 ANQGSEA. The germline V and J ends were trimmed by 0 bases and 0 bases, with 8 bases remaining between them.